This TCR beta chain comes out of a study of T cells after yellow fever vaccination. Points from the study as a whole: Only a minor proportion of clonotypes was detected across both CD4 and CD8 compartments. Reappearing after the booster were most of the clones from primary vaccination (almost 97% CD4, 70% to 90% CD8). It was a weaker secondary response, yet one that peaked faster, at day 5 versus 15.

TCRdb redid the calling of the 5' RACE reads with MiXCR, one entry per CDR3 protein. The sample has approximately 300,000 distinct CDR3 sequences, 8.7% seen once. This clonotype appeared many times. Its antigen is unknown. The CDR3 totals 17 residues. The V segment lost 0 bases and the J segment 4 bases; nucleotides outside the gene matches: 8. CDR1 SEHNR and CDR2 FQNEAQ come from the germline V gene (reference sequence). Sequencing used PBMCs, obtained on the day of the first yellow fever vaccination. The J gene is TRBJ2-5, the V gene TRBV7-9; 10 bases fit TRBD1. The clonotype comes from a man between 18 and 35 years old who received the YFV17D yellow fever vaccine. DNA for the CDR3: TGTGCCAGCAGCTTAGCAGGGACAGGGGCCCATCGAGAGACCCAGTACTTC. It specifies CASSLAGTGAHRETQYF. Using reference TRBV7-9 and TRBJ2-5 for the parts outside the CDR3, the full variable domain is DTGVSQNPRHKITKRGQNVTFRCDPISEHNRLYWYRQTLGQGPEFLTYFQNEAQLEKSRLLSDRFSAERPKGSFSTLEIQRTEQGDSAMYLCASSLAGTGAHRETQYFGPGTRLLVL.